This T cell receptor (beta chain) was identified during a study of beta chain features in type 1 diabetes (dated by TCRdb to 2017 to 2018). For the wider study: No differences in mean age, gender distribution, total cell number or subset yield were found between patients and healthy donors. In the study, recently diagnosed type 1 diabetes patients and matched healthy donors were compared on the TCRB repertoires of their sorted circulating CD4+ T cell subsets. Across all samples, about 110 million sorted cells were examined, and cell number per subset correlated strongly with RNA yield. Regulatory and stem cell-like memory subsets were isolated from only 8 patients and about eight healthy donors, whereas naive and central memory subsets came from all 30 or so donors.

A single peripheral blood draw of approximately 0.11 L on average was collected from each donor into heparinised tubes. Naive, central memory, regulatory and stem cell-like memory CD4+ T cells were sorted on a BD FACSAria II using a panel including CD45RO, CCR7, CD25, CD127, CD95 and CD27. All sorted populations exceeded 98% purity. PBMCs were isolated immediately by Lymphoprep density gradient centrifugation and stained directly without culture. To minimize batch effects, samples were stained and sorted in pairs, one healthy donor with one patient per experiment. Trimming accounts for 4 bases at V and 5 bases at J, while the number of junction bases matched to no gene is 13. CDR1 is given as GTSNPN and CDR2 as SVGIG, both from the germline V gene (reference sequence). Including cysteine and phenylalanine, the CDR3 has 16 amino acids. Only the CDR3 portion is preserved as DNA: 48 bases, with reading frame beginning at the first base.

A remark on this clone: The clone's antigen remains unknown. No per-base quality is available; no much larger clone lies one base away.

The paper as a whole reports these results and caveats: A moderate but significant shortening of TCRB CDR3 length was observed in type 1 diabetes patients in all four CD4+ subsets. Patients with type 1 diabetes made fewer insertions and deleted more nucleotides at VDJ recombination sites, implying thymic rearrangement abnormalities. The naive, central memory and regulatory TCRB repertoires appeared to resemble one another more closely among patients than among healthy donors. PCR may preferentially amplify shorter templates, but because patient and control samples were amplified and corrected together, any resulting skew would affect both groups equally. Because cDNA was sequenced instead of genomic DNA, highly expressing activated cells could be over-represented, though the groups showed no difference in activation or CD3 levels. HLA sub-analyses involved small numbers of individuals, so any influence of HLA type on TCRB rearrangement remained unresolved.

The High Capacity cDNA Reverse Transcription Kit was used to reverse transcribe all of the isolated RNA, meaning that expressed TCRB transcripts were what got sequenced. Deep immunoSEQ sequencing was applied to naive, central memory and regulatory T cell samples, giving an average of about 3.4 million total reads per sample. Sorted cells were lysed in RLT buffer, and RNA was extracted using DNase-treated RNeasy Micro or Mini kits according to cell number. To prevent cross-contamination, every cell subset was processed on its own, while patient and healthy donor samples were processed together. TCRB sequences were amplified from cDNA with the immunoSEQ multiplex PCR, producing 87-bp fragments spanning the CDR3 region. The amplicons were sequenced using the Illumina HiSeq platform. Under the source paper's analysis protocol: Synthetic template baselines were used to correct PCR bias computationally, reads within Hamming distance 2 were collapsed, and singletons that could not be merged were discarded. Reads were aligned against IMGT to assign V, D and J genes, CDR3 length and insertions or deletions at six rearrangement sites. Clonotype counts were normalized to sorted cell number within each subset before computing true diversity and Gini coefficients with the tcR R package. The overlap coefficient, calculated on TCRB nucleotide sequences, was used to measure repertoire sharing. Out-of-frame TCRB sequences from naive cells were analyzed to stand in for the pre-selection repertoire. The source is immuneACCESS, and TCRdb retained only in-frame sequences with V and J called. Part of the clones is not carried over; for the studies checked, unresolved V genes explain less than half of this, and the remainder is unexplained. Clone size and the V and J calls come from that table; the DNA yielded D and trimming. A total of roughly 370,000 clones appear in this sample, over 11% of them only once. Of the sample, under 0.04% is held by the ten largest clones.

The sample taken for sequencing was naive CD4+ T cells from blood. The cell subset or site label on this specimen signifies: true naive CD4+ T cells. The clonotype originates from a young man in good health. The rearranged chain carries TRBV30 and TRBJ1-4, with 7 bases aligning to TRBD1. The CDR3 region has the sequence CAWKAPWGQINEKLFF. The DNA sequence is as follows: TGTGCCTGGAAGGCCCCGTGGGGACAGATAAATGAAAAACTGTTTTTT.